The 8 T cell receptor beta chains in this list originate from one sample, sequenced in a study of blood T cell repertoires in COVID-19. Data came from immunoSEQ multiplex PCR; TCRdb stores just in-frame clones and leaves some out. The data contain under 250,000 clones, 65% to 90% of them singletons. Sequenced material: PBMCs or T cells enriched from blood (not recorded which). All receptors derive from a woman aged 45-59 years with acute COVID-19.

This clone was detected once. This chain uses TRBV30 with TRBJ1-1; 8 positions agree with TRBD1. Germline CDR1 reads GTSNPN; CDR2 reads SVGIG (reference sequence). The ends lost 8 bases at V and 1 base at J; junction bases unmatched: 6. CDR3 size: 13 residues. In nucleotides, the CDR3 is TGTGCCGGAGACACAGGGGGGAACACTGAAGCTTTCTTT. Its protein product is CAGDTGGNTEAFF.

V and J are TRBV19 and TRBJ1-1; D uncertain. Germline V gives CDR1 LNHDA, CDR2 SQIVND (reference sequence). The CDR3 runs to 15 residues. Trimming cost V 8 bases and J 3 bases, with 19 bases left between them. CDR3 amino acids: CASWERREKDTEAFF. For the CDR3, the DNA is TGTGCCAGTTGGGAAAGGAGGGAAAAGGACACTGAAGCTTTCTTT.

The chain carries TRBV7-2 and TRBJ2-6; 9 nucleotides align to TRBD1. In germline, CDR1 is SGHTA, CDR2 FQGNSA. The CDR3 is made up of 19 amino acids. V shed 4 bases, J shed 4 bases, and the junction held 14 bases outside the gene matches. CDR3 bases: TGTGCCAGCAGCTCCGATCCGGGACAGGGTATTTCAGGGGCCAACGTCCTGACTTTC. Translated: CASSSDPGQGISGANVLTF.

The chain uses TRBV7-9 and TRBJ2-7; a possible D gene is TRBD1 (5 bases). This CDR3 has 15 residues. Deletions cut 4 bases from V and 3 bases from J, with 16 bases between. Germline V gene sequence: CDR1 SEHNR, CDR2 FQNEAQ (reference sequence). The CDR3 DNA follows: TGTGCCAGCAGCTCCTCCGGAAGGGGCTACTACGAGCAGTACTTC. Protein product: CASSSSGRGYYEQYF.

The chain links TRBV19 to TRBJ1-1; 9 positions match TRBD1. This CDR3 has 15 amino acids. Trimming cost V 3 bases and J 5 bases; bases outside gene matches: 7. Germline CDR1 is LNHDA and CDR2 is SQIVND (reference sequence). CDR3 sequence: CASSIPQGARTEAFF. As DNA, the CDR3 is TGTGCCAGTAGTATCCCACAGGGGGCGAGGACTGAAGCTTTCTTT.

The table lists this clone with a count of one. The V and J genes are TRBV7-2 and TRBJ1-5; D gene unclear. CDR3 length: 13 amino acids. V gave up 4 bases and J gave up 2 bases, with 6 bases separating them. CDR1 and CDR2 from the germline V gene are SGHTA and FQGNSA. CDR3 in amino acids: CASSSFGNQPQHF. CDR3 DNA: TGTGCCAGCAGCTCCTTTGGCAATCAGCCCCAGCATTTT.

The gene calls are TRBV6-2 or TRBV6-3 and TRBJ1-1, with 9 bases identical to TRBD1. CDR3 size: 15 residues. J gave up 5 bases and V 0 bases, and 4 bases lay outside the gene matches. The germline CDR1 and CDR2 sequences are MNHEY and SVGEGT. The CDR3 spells CASSYSKDRGTEAFF. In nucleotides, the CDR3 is TGTGCCAGCAGTTACTCCAAAGACAGGGGGACTGAAGCTTTCTTT.

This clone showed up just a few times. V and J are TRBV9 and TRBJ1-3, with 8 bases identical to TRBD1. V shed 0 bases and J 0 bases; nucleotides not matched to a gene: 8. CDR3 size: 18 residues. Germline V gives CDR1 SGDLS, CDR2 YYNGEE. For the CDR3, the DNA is TGTGCCAGCAGCGTAGGAGGACGGACAGGGCTCTCTGGAAACACCATATATTTT. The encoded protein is CASSVGGRTGLSGNTIYF.